This T cell receptor (beta chain) was identified during a study of Ad26.COV2.S vaccination and SARS-CoV-2 variants. Study-level information: In the study, Ad26.COV2.S was injected intramuscularly once, or twice 56 days apart. Notes on the study in general: Substantial breadth was reported for post-vaccination spike-specific CD8+ and CD4+ T cells. It was found that vaccine and placebo recipients had similar non-spike TCR breadth.

Data came from immunoSEQ multiplex PCR; TCRdb stores just in-frame clones and leaves some out. The top ten hold approximately 5% of the sample, which has roughly 350,000 clones, more than 85% seen once. About this clone itself: Its antigen remains unidentified.

The treatment here: some 20 received Ad26.COV2.S at low or high dose, single or two shots; 5 received placebo; per-sample allocation not given. Following the first vaccine or placebo injection, samples were taken on day 63. Germline V CDR1 and CDR2: LGHDT, YNNKEL (reference sequence). Trimming took 1 base from V and 5 from J, leaving 3 bases between them. The CDR3 length is 12 residues. The clonotype originates from a person aged 18-65 years who received the Ad26.COV2.S COVID-19 vaccine or a placebo. This chain links TRBV3-1 (or the pseudogene TRBV3-2) with TRBJ1-5, with D hard to call. The sequencing here drew on peripheral blood, taken in a trial of Ad26.COV2.S vaccine versus placebo. CDR3 region: CASSQGYQPQHF. CDR3 nucleotides: TGTGCCAGCAGCCAAGGTTATCAGCCCCAGCATTTT.